Described below is a single TCR beta chain sequence and its context. Its cognate antigen has yet to be identified. No much larger clone exists at a distance of one base, and base qualities are not known. The treatment or condition label on this specimen signifies: in vitro stimulation with specific CMV peptide epitopes to enrich CMV-specific T cells. Sequencing was performed on an Illumina HiSeq 1500. The public reads were reprocessed in TCRdb via fastp at Q25 and MiXCR, keeping in-frame beta chains. Every CDR3 protein is listed once, alongside the most common genes and DNA of its rows. The sample table holds about 740,000 distinct CDR3 sequences, of which around 35% were seen once. Of the sample, about 20% is held by the ten largest clones. V sheds 6 bases and J sheds 4 bases, leaving 8 bases between their ends. CDR1 and CDR2, per the germline V gene, are MNHEY and SVGEGT. The CDR3 holds 12 amino acids from the cysteine to the phenylalanine. The DNA shown is the 36-base CDR3, in frame from base 1.

The data derive from a study of T cell repertoires in cytomegalovirus infection (dated by TCRdb to 2018 to 2020). The study in broad terms: Alongside well-studied HLA-B-restricted epitopes, the peptide stimulations were aimed at recently identified HLA-C-restricted CMV epitopes, whose presentation resists viral immunomodulation. Because public TCR beta signatures pointed to carriage of CMV infection together with the matching HLA type, the HLA type of each donor mattered for the analysis.

The full study reports these points: In both this cohort and an independent roughly 350-donor cohort, the cumulative frequency of public TCR beta family members distinguished carriers of CMV infection plus the relevant HLA type. In the ex vivo response, HLA-C-restricted CMV-specific TCR beta clonotypes were dominant, and in two of eight donors the single most frequent clonotype came from this HLA-C-restricted group.

The TCR was taken from a human donor in good health (CMV status not recorded). Some clones in this sample may be carry-over from other donors' samples. The chain employs TRBV6-2 or TRBV6-3 and TRBJ2-3, with no D gene named confidently. This material consisted of cultured PBMCs, taken from culture after CMV antigen stimulation. For the CDR3, the sequence is CASRDRADTQYF. The sequence in DNA is TGTGCCAGCAGGGACCGTGCAGATACGCAGTATTTT.